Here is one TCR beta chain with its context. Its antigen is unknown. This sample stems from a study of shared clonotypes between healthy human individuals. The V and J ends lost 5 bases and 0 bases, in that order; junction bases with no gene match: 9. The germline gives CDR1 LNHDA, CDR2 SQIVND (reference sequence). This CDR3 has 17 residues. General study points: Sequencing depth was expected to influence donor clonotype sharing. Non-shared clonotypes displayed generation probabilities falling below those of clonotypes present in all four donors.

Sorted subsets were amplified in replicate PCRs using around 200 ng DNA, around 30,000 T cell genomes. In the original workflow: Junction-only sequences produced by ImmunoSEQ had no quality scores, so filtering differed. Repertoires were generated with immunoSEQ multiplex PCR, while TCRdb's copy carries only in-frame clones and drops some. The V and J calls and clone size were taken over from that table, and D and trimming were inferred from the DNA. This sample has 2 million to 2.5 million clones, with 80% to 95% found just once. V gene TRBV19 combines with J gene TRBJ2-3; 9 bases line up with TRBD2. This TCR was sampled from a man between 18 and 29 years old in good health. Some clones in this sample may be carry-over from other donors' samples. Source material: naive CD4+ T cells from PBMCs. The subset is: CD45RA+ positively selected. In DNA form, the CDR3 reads TGTGCCAGTAGTGACTCTAGCGGGAAGACTAGCACAGATACGCAGTATTTT. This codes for CASSDSSGKTSTDTQYF.